Below are 19 T cell receptor beta chains sequenced from a single sample in a study of blood T cells in healthy people across ages. A second PCR, run for roughly 7 to 12 cycles, used a sample-barcoded 5' primer plus a J-beta primer mix. MiXCR was run by TCRdb on the 5' RACE reads, yielding one entry per CDR3 protein. The table records approximately 800,000 distinct CDR3 sequences, about 53% of them present only once. Sequences were obtained from blood. The source is an elderly man in good health.

The sample holds a few counts of this clonotype. The chain uses TRBV7-2 and TRBJ2-5; either TRBD1 or TRBD2 may fit D (5 bases each). Trimming stripped 5 bases from V and 11 bases from J, with 21 bases between. CDR3 size: 14 residues. The germline V gene encodes CDR1 SGHTA and CDR2 FQGNSA. The DNA of the CDR3 is TGTGCCAGCAGCCACACCCGGACGCCCAGGGAGCAGTACTTC. Residues: CASSHTRTPREQYF.

Remarks on this clonotype: A junction end diverges from the germline sequence, so it may reflect a read error. The genes are TRBV6-5 and TRBJ1-2; TRBD1 agrees at 7 bases. The CDR3 extends over 16 amino acids. CDR1 is MNHEY, CDR2 SVGAGI, per germline. The CDR3 DNA follows: TGTGCCAGCAGTTACTCGGGGGCAGGGGGTAACTATGACTACACCTTC. Residues: CASSYSGAGGNYDYTF.

A single count supports this clonotype. This rearrangement joins TRBV21-1 to TRBJ2-1. TRBV21-1 represents a pseudogene. This CDR3 region has 14 residues. CDR3 sequence reads: CARYIGTTYNEQFF. For the CDR3, the DNA is TGTGCCAGATACATCGGGACTACCTACAATGAGCAGTTCTTC.

The chain links TRBV9 to TRBJ2-3; possible D gene TRBD2, 6 bases. Between the trimmed V and J ends, which lost 1 base and 0 bases, there was a span of 9 bases. Germline V lookup: CDR1 SGDLS, CDR2 YYNGEE. The CDR3 loop spans 15 amino acids. CDR3 sequence reads: CASSVTTRSTDTQYF. CDR3 sequence (DNA): TGTGCCAGCAGCGTAACGACTAGGAGCACAGATACGCAGTATTTT.

A note on this clonotype: At one end, the junction sequence differs from germline, possibly due to a read error. The CDR3 spells CASSLAGPGTNVLTF. The CDR3 coding sequence is TGTGCCAGCAGCTTAGCTGGACCTGGGACCAACGTCCTGACTTTC. The chain has TRBV7-2 and TRBJ2-6; D is undetermined. Germline CDR1 SGHTA, CDR2 FQGNSA. This CDR3 spans 15 amino acids.

In its sample, this clonotype was seen once. The rearrangement links TRBV2 to TRBJ2-7, with D perhaps TRBD1 (5 bases). Germline CDR1 reads SNHLY; CDR2 reads FYNNEI. With 5 bases removed from V and 5 bases from J, the gap between germline ends came to 13 bases. CDR3 size: 13 residues. The CDR3 loop is CASSKGMSNEQYF. The CDR3 coding sequence is TGTGCCAGCAGTAAGGGGATGAGCAACGAGCAGTACTTC.

V gene TRBV20-1 combines with J gene TRBJ2-3; D gene unclear. The ends were cut back, 1 base at V and 0 bases at J, with 11 bases in the middle. The germline CDR1 and CDR2 sequences are DFQATT and SNEGSKA (reference sequence). The length of the CDR3 is 15 residues. Written as DNA, the CDR3 is TGCAGTGCTAGAGTCCCACAGATTAGCACAGATACGCAGTATTTT. Translated: CSARVPQISTDTQYF.

This clonotype has a handful of counts. This chain joins TRBV29-1 and TRBJ2-3, with 13 bases lining up with TRBD2. V lost 0 bases, J lost 14 bases, and 26 bases stayed unmatched. The CDR3 contains 20 residues. Germline loops: CDR1 SQVTM, CDR2 ANQGSEA. The CDR3 loop reads CSVEDRGTGTSGMRHRYAYF. Written as DNA, the CDR3 is TGCAGCGTTGAAGATAGAGGGACCGGGACTAGCGGGATGAGGCACAGATACGCGTATTTT.

V and J are TRBV7-2 and TRBJ2-5; D uncertain. CDR3 length equals 17 residues. The germline V and J ends were trimmed by 5 bases and 8 bases, with 27 bases remaining between them. Germline V CDR1 and CDR2: SGHTA, FQGNSA. The CDR3 coding sequence is TGTGCCAGCAGCCCCGGGCTCGACCGGCCCAAGGGATGTACCCAGTACTTC. Its translation: CASSPGLDRPKGCTQYF.

V and J are TRBV5-4 and TRBJ2-2, with 8 bases aligning to TRBD2. The junction had 5 bases not matched to a gene; V was cut back by 5 bases and J by 2 bases. The CDR3 extends over 15 amino acids. Germline CDR1 SGHNT, CDR2 YYREEE (reference sequence). CDR3 DNA sequence: TGTGCCAGCAGTCCCGGGAGGGCCAACACCGGGGAGCTGTTTTTT. Its translation is CASSPGRANTGELFF.

This clonotype was seen more than once but under ten times. This chain links TRBV7-2 with TRBJ2-5, with TRBD2 matching 9 bases. There are 14 residues in the CDR3. Germline V CDR1 and CDR2: SGHTA, FQGNSA. With 5 bases clipped from V and 5 bases from J, the junction kept 6 bases outside the gene matches. CDR3 sequence: CASSEAGGRETQYF. The CDR3 nucleotides read TGTGCCAGCAGCGAAGCGGGGGGCCGGGAGACCCAGTACTTC.

This clonotype has at least ten counts. The chain combines TRBV29-1 with TRBJ2-5, with 7 bases identical to TRBD1. CDR3 length: 12 residues. Germline V gene sequence: CDR1 SQVTM, CDR2 ANQGSEA. J lost 2 bases, V lost 3 bases, and 0 bases had no gene match. CDR3 DNA sequence: TGCAGCGTTGACAGGGGGCAAGAGACCCAGTACTTC. It encodes CSVDRGQETQYF.

This chain connects TRBV6-5 to TRBJ2-4, with D hard to call. The DNA matches TRBJ2-7 better at its end, which makes the J call doubtful. CDR1 and CDR2 from the germline V gene are MNHEY and SVGAGI. This CDR3 is 17 amino acids long. Here the CDR3 DNA reads TGTGCCAGCAGTTATCTCTGGCGCGAGGCACTTTCCTACGAGCAGTACTTC. Translation: CASSYLWREALSYEQYF.

As concerns this clonotype: One end of the junction is discordant with germline, which a read error may explain. This chain uses TRBV29-1 with TRBJ1-1; 8 nucleotides align to TRBD1. The CDR3 has 12 amino acids. Per the germline V gene, CDR1 is SQVTM and CDR2 is ANQGSEA. CDR3: CSVRQGNAEAFF. The CDR3 DNA sequence: TGCAGCGTCCGACAGGGGAACGCTGAAGCTTTCTTT.

This rearrangement joins TRBV20-1 to TRBJ2-7, with 9 bases that match TRBD2. CDR1 DFQATT and CDR2 SNEGSKA come from the germline V gene (reference sequence). The CDR3 covers 16 residues. V dropped 0 bases and J dropped 0; count of bases not matched to a gene: 6. In nucleotides, the CDR3 is TGCAGTGCTAGAGATGCCCGACTAGCGGTCTCCTACGAGCAGTACTTC. This codes for CSARDARLAVSYEQYF.

V is TRBV10-3 and J is TRBJ2-5; unclear D gene. The ends were cut back, 11 bases at V and 4 bases at J, with 23 bases in the middle. The CDR3 sequence is 15 residues long. Germline lookup yields CDR1 ENHRY and CDR2 SYGVKD. In nucleotides, the CDR3 is TGTGCCTCCGACACGGACCAGGCAGGCGCAGAGACCCAGTACTTC. Amino acids: CASDTDQAGAETQYF.

The V gene is TRBV24-1, the J gene TRBJ2-1; 7 nucleotides match TRBD1. V lost 0 bases and J lost 1; bases outside the gene matches: 2. The CDR3 is 16 residues long. CDR1 KGHDR and CDR2 SFDVKD come from the germline V gene. CDR3 protein: CATSDLQQGSYNEQFF. The CDR3 DNA is TGTGCCACCAGTGATTTGCAACAGGGGTCCTACAATGAGCAGTTCTTC.

The rearrangement links TRBV11-2 to TRBJ2-7, with 10 bases lining up with TRBD1. From germline, CDR1 is SGHAT and CDR2 FQNNGV. CDR3 length: 19 amino acids. V was clipped by 7 bases and J by 6 bases; unmatched bases: 24. CDR3 sequence: CASNEMTGGWGEELGEQYF. CDR3 sequence (DNA): TGTGCCAGCAACGAAATGACAGGGGGCTGGGGAGAGGAACTCGGCGAGCAGTACTTC. Filled out from reference TRBV11-2 and TRBJ2-7, the complete variable domain reads EAGVAQSPRYKIIEKRQSVAFWCNPISGHATLYWYQQILGQGPKLLIQFQNNGVVDDSQLPKDRFSAERLKGVDSTLKIQPAKLEDSAVYLCASNEMTGGWGEELGEQYFGPGTRLTVT.

The rearrangement links TRBV18 to TRBJ2-7; 8 nucleotides match TRBD2. CDR3 length: 14 residues. Germline CDR1 is KGHSH and CDR2 is LQKENI. With 3 bases clipped from V and 6 bases from J, the junction kept 7 bases outside the gene matches. The CDR3 DNA follows: TGTGCCAGCTCACCCCTGGGACTAGTGGGCGAGCAGTACTTC. Translating it yields CASSPLGLVGEQYF.